This T cell receptor (beta chain) was captured in a study of regulatory T cells in long-lasting Graves disease. Time point denoted: newly diagnosed GD, antithyroid drugs for less than 3 months. From PBMCs, RNA was extracted and then used to make the TCR library. Under American Thyroid Association guidelines, Graves' disease was diagnosed. Nine-milliliter peripheral blood samples went into EDTA tubes. Sequencing libraries for TCR beta were prepared with iRepertoire HTBI primers and Arm-PCR of CDR3 regions. Per the authors' pipeline: Looking across samples, the authors found some 67 TRBV and fewer than 15 TRBJ segments. TCRdb independently ran MiXCR on the multiplex PCR reads; one entry per CDR3 protein. The V and J calls reflect TCRdb's pipeline rather than the authors' work. The table records hundreds of thousands of distinct CDR3 sequences, under 20% of them present only once. The sample was also reused in another study, on T cells in Graves' hyperthyroidism and ophthalmopathy.

The TCR originated in a woman in her twenties or thirties with Graves disease. The input for sequencing was peripheral blood mononuclear cells (PBMCs), taken at new diagnosis, from a patient treated with antithyroid drugs.

CDR3 DNA: TGTGCCAGCAGCTCCGGACGAGTCTATGGCTACACCTTC. Translated, it gives CASSSGRVYGYTF. V is TRBV28 and J is TRBJ1-2, with no clear D. CDR1 and CDR2 (germline): MDHEN, SYDVKM. This CDR3 region has 13 residues. The ends were cut back, 6 bases at V and 4 bases at J, with 12 bases in the middle.